The subject of this entry is one TCR beta chain. This specimen comes from a study of T cell responses to AZD1222 COVID-19 vaccine. This CDR3 is built from 13 residues. V lost 5 bases, J lost 5 bases, and 12 bases lay in between. The germline V gene encodes CDR1 SGHAT and CDR2 FQNNGV. The protocol was immunoSEQ multiplex PCR, while the TCRdb copy is restricted to in-frame clones and leaves out a portion. Among 150,000 or so clones listed, approximately 90% were seen once. The chain employs TRBV11-2 and TRBJ2-5; a weak D match, TRBD1 (6 bases). The sequences come from peripheral blood, collected 28 days after the second AZD1222 dose. The receptor's source is an adult who received the AZD1222 COVID-19 vaccine. The CDR3 DNA is TGTGCCAGCAGCCCTACAGGGTCTGAGACCCAGTACTTC. As protein: CASSPTGSETQYF.